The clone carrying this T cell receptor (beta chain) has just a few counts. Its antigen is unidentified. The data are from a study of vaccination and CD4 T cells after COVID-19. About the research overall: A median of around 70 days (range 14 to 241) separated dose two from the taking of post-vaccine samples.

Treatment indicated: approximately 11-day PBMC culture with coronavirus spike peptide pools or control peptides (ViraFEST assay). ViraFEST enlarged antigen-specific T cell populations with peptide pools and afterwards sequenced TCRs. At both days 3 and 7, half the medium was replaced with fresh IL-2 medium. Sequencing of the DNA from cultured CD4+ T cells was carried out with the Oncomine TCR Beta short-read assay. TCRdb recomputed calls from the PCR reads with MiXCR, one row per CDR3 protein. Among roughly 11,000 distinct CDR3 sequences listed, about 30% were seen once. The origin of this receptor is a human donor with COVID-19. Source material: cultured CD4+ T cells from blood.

The CDR3 DNA reads TGTGCCAGCAGCTTAGACCTTTCGAGCTCCTATAATTCACCCCTCCACTTT. Amino acid sequence: CASSLDLSSSYNSPLHF. The chain joins TRBV11-3 to TRBJ1-6; D gene ambiguous. The germline CDR1 and CDR2 sequences are SGHNT and YENEEA. V dropped 0 bases and J dropped 0 bases, with 9 bases sitting between them. The CDR3 sequence is 17 residues long.